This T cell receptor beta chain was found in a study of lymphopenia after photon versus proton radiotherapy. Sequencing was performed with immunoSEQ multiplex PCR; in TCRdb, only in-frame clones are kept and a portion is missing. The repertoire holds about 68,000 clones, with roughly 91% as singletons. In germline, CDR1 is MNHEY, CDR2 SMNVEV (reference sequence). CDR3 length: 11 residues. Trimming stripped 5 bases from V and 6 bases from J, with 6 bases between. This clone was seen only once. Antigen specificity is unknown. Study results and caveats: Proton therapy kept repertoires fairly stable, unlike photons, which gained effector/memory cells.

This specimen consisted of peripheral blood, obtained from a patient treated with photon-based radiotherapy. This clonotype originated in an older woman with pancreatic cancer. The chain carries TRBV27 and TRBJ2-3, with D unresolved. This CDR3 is CASSISDTQYF. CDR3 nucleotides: TGTGCCAGCAGTATCTCCGATACGCAGTATTTT.